Shown below are 7 T cell receptor beta chains from a single sample sequenced in a study of PD-1 blockade in classical Hodgkin lymphoma. Stated time point: cycle 4 day 1 (C4D1), after 6 weeks of nivolumab. In every patient, relapse followed autologous stem cell transplantation, while exposure to brentuximab vedotin differed. From thawed PBMCs, magnetic negative selection was used to isolate the CD8+ T cells. Method: immunoSEQ multiplex PCR; TCRdb's copy keeps in-frame clones and lacks some. The sample has roughly 20,000 clones; about 80% are singletons. The starting material was CD8+ T cells from blood, obtained before the fourth cycle of nivolumab. The receptors here all came from a human donor with classical Hodgkin lymphoma.

V gene TRBV27 combines with J gene TRBJ2-7; TRBD1 might be the D (6 bases). Trimming pared 3 bases from V and 0 bases from J, leaving 18 bases between. Germline V gene lookup returns CDR1 MNHEY and CDR2 SMNVEV (reference sequence). The length of the CDR3 is 17 residues. The CDR3 DNA is TGTGCCAGCAGTTTTGTAGGCGGACAGCCCTACTCCTACGAGCAGTACTTC. Translating gives CASSFVGGQPYSYEQYF.

This CDR3 is CASSYFRDTEAFF. The CDR3 bases are TGTGCCAGCAGTTACTTTCGAGACACTGAAGCTTTCTTT. The chain is built from TRBV6-5 and TRBJ1-1, with D uncertain. Trimming stripped 1 base from V and 3 bases from J, with 6 bases between. The germline CDR1 and CDR2 sequences are MNHEY and SVGAGI. The CDR3 consists of 13 residues.

This rearrangement joins TRBV7-9 to TRBJ2-7, with D hard to call. Germline V lookup: CDR1 SEHNR, CDR2 FQNEAQ (reference sequence). This CDR3 is 12 amino acids long. Trimming removed 0 bases at V and 3 bases at J, with 3 bases between. CDR3 nucleotides: TGTGCCAGCAGCTTAGCGTACTACGAGCAGTACTTC. It yields the protein CASSLAYYEQYF.

The V and J genes are TRBV6-1 and TRBJ1-1; D remains unclear. In germline, CDR1 is MNHNS, CDR2 SASEGT. V gave up 4 bases and J gave up 2 bases, with 11 bases separating them. The CDR3 runs to 14 residues. CDR3 in DNA: TGTGCCAGCAGTGTGGTAGAATATAACACTGAAGCTTTCTTT. This gives the protein CASSVVEYNTEAFF.

This chain connects TRBV19 to TRBJ1-1, with no clear D. Trimming stripped 1 base from V and 2 bases from J, with 11 bases between. Germline values: CDR1 LNHDA, CDR2 SQIVND (reference sequence). The CDR3 has 15 residues. In DNA, the CDR3 is TGTGCCAGTAGTATAGTGGCAGTCAACAACACTGAAGCTTTCTTT. It encodes CASSIVAVNNTEAFF.

The gene calls are TRBV7-9 and TRBJ1-2; D gene unclear. This CDR3 contains 13 residues. CDR1 SEHNR and CDR2 FQNEAQ come from the germline V gene (reference sequence). V was pared by 4 bases and J by 4 bases, with 10 bases between. The CDR3, as DNA: TGTGCCAGCAGCTCAAGTCTCGCCTATGGCTACACCTTC. It encodes CASSSSLAYGYTF.

The rearrangement links TRBV30 to TRBJ2-2; D gene ambiguous. Per the germline V gene, CDR1 is GTSNPN and CDR2 is SVGIG (reference sequence). The CDR3 is 14 amino acids. Trimming removed 0 bases at V and 7 bases at J, with 12 bases between. The CDR3 loop reads CAWSVGWPGGELFF. CDR3 coding DNA: TGTGCCTGGAGTGTAGGTTGGCCGGGCGGGGAGCTGTTTTTT. Full variable domain (missing parts from reference TRBV30 and TRBJ2-2): SQTIHQWPATLVQPVGSPLSLECTVEGTSNPNLYWYRQAAGRGLQLLFYSVGIGQISSEVPQNLSASRPQDRQFILSSKKLLLSDSGFYLCAWSVGWPGGELFFGEGSRLTVL.